This passage covers 2 T cell receptor beta chains from one sample sequenced in a study of blood T cell repertoires in COVID-19. Sequencing used immunoSEQ multiplex PCR; TCRdb keeps in-frame clones, though not all of them. The sample shows 120,000 or so clones, nearly 90% of them seen only once. Sequenced material: peripheral blood. These receptors were taken from a woman aged 60-75 years with COVID-19, enrolled during active disease.

The chain joins TRBV30 to TRBJ1-1; 8 bases fit TRBD1. V was clipped by 2 bases and J by 10 bases; unmatched bases: 6. The germline CDR1 and CDR2 sequences are GTSNPN and SVGIG (reference sequence). CDR3 size: 12 residues. CDR3: CAWSMRTGRAFF. CDR3 DNA sequence: TGTGCCTGGAGTATGCGGACAGGGAGAGCTTTCTTT.

V gene TRBV30 combines with J gene TRBJ1-1; D perhaps matches TRBD1 (6 bases). Germline CDR1 and CDR2: GTSNPN and SVGIG (reference sequence). Trimming removed 1 base from V and 0 bases from J, with 12 bases in between. CDR3 size: 15 residues. The CDR3 bases are TGTGCCTGGAGTGGGATACAGGGATTGAACACTGAAGCTTTCTTT. It yields the protein CAWSGIQGLNTEAFF.